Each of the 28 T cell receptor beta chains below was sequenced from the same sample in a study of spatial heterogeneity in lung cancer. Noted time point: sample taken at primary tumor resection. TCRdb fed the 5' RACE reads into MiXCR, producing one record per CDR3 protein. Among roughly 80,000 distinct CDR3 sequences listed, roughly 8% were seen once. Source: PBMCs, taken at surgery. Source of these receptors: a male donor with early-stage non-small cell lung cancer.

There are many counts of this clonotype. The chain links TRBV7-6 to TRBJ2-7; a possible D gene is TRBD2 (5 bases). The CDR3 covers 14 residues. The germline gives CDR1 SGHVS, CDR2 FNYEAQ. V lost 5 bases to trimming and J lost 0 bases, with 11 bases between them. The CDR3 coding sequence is TGTGCCAGCAGCGCGAGGGAGAGCTCCTACGAGCAGTACTTC. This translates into CASSARESSYEQYF.

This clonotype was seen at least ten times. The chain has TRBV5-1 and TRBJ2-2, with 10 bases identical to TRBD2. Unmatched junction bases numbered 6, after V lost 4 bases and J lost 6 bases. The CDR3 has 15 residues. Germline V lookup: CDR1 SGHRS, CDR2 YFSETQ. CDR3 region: CASSPSGSLPGELFF. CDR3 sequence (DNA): TGCGCCAGCAGCCCTAGCGGGAGTCTCCCCGGGGAGCTGTTTTTT.

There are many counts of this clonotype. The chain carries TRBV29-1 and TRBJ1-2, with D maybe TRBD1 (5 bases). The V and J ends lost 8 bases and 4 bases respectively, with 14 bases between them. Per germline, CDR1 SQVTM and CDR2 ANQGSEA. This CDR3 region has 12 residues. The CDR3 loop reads CSTVEGSYGYTF. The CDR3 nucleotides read TGCAGCACCGTGGAGGGGAGCTATGGCTACACCTTC.

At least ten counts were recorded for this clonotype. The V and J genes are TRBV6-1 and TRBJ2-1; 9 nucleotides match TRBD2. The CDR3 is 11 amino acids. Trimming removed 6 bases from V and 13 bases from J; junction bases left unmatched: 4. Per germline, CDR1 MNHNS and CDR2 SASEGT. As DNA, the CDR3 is TGTGCCAGCAGCCTACTAGCGGGCCAGTTCTTC. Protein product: CASSLLAGQFF.

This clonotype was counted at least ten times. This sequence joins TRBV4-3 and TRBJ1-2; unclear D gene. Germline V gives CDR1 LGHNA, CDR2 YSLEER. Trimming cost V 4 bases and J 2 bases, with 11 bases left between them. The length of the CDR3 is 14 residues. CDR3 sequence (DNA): TGCGCCAGCAGCCCCACCCAGATAAACTATGGCTACACCTTC. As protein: CASSPTQINYGYTF.

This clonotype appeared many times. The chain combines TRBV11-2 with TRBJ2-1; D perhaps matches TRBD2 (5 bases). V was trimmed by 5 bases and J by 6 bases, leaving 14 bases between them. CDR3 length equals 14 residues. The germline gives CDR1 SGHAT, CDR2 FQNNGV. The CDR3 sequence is CASSPKRGSNEQFF. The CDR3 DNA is TGTGCCAGCAGCCCGAAGAGAGGGAGCAATGAGCAGTTCTTC.

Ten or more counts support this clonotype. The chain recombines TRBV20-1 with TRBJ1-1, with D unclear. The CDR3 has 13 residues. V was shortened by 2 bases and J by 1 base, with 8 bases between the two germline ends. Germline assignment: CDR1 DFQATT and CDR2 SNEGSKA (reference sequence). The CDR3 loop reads CSARIDPNTEAFF. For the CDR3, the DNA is TGCAGTGCTAGAATAGACCCGAACACTGAAGCTTTCTTT.

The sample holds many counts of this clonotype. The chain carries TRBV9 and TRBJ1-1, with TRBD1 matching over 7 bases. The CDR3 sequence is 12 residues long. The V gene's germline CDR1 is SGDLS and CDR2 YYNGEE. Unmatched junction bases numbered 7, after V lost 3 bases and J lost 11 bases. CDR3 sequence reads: CASSDYRGSAFF. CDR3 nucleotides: TGTGCCAGCAGCGATTACAGGGGTAGTGCTTTCTTT.

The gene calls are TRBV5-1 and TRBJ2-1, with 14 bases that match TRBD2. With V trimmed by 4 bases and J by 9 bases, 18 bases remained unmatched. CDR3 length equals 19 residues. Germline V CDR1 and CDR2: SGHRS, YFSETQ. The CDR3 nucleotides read TGCGCCAGCAGCCCCAGACTAGCGGGAGGGCCGTTCGATATGAGTGAGCAGTTCTTC. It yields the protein CASSPRLAGGPFDMSEQFF.

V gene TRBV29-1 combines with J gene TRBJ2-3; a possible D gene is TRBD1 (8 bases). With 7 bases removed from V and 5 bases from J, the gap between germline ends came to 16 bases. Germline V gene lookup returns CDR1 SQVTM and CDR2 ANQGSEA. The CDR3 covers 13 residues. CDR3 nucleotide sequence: TGCAGCGCAGGGGGCGGGAGAGAAGATACGCAGTATTTT. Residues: CSAGGGREDTQYF.

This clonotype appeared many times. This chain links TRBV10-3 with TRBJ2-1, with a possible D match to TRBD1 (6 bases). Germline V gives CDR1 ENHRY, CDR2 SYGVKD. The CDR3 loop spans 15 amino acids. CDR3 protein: CATSGVTGGYNEQFF. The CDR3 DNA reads TGTGCTACCAGTGGGGTGACAGGAGGTTACAATGAGCAGTTCTTC.

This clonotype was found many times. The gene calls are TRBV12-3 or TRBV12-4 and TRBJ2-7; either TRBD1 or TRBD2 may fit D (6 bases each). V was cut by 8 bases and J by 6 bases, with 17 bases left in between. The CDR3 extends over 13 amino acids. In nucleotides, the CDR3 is TGTGCCAGCGGGTCCCTCAGGGGAGGCGAGCAGTACTTC. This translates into CASGSLRGGEQYF.

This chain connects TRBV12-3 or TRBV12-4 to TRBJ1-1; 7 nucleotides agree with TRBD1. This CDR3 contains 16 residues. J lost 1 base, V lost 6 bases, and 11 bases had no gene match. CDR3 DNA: TGTGCCAGCAGGATTACAGGGGTGAGGGCGAACACTGAAGCTTTCTTT. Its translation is CASRITGVRANTEAFF.

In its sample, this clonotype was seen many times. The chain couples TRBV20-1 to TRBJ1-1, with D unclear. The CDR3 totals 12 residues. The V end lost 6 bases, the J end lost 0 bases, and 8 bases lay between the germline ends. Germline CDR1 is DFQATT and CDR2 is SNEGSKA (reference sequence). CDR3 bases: TGCAGTGCCGGAGGGTTGAACACTGAAGCTTTCTTT. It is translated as CSAGGLNTEAFF.

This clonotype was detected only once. The CDR3 spells CASSDGVREQYF. The CDR3 DNA reads as TGTGCCAGCAGTGACGGGGTCCGCGAGCAGTACTTC. The gene calls are TRBV2 and TRBJ2-7, with D tentatively TRBD2 (5 bases). This CDR3 comprises 12 residues. Between the trimmed V and J ends, which lost 3 bases and 6 bases, there was a span of 9 bases. Germline V gene sequence: CDR1 SNHLY, CDR2 FYNNEI.

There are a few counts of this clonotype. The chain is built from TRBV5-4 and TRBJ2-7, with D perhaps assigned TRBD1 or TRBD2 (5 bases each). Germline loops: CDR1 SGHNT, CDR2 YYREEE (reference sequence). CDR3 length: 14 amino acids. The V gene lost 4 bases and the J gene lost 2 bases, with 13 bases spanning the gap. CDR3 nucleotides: TGTGCCAGCAGCGACGGGACGATACCCTACGAGCAGTACTTC. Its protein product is CASSDGTIPYEQYF.

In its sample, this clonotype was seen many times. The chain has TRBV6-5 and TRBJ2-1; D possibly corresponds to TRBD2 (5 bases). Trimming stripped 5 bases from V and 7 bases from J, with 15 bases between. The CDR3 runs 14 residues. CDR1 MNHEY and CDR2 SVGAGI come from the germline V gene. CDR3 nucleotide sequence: TGTGCCAGCAGTCAATCGCTAGCCGGGAATGAGCAGTTCTTC. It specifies CASSQSLAGNEQFF.

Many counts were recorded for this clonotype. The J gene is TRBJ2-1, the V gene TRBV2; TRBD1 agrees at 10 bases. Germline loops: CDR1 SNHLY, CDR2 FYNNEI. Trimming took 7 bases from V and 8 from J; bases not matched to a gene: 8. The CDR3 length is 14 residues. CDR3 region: CASNRQGAFDEQFF. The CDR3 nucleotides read TGTGCCAGCAATCGACAGGGGGCCTTCGATGAGCAGTTCTTC.

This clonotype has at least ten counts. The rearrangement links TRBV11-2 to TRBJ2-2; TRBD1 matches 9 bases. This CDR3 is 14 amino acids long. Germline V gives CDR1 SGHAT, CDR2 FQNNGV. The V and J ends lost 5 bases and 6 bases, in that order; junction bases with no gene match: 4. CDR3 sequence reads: CASSRDRVSGELFF. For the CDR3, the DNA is TGTGCCAGCAGCCGGGACAGGGTATCCGGGGAGCTGTTTTTT.

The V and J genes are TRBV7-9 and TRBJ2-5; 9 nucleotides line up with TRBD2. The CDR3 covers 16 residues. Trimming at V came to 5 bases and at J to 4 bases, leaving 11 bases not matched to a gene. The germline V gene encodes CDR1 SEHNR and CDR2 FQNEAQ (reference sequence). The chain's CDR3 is CASSQGIAGVSETQYF. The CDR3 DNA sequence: TGTGCCAGCAGCCAGGGTATAGCGGGAGTTTCAGAGACCCAGTACTTC. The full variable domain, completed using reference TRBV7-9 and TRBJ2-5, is DTGVSQNPRHKITKRGQNVTFRCDPISEHNRLYWYRQTLGQGPEFLTYFQNEAQLEKSRLLSDRFSAERPKGSFSTLEIQRTEQGDSAMYLCASSQGIAGVSETQYFGPGTRLLVL.

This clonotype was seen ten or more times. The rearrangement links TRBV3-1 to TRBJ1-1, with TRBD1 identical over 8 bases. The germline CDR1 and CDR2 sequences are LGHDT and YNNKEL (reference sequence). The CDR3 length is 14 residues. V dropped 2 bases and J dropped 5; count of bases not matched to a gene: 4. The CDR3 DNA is TGTGCCAGCAGCCAACAGACAGGGGAAACTGAAGCTTTCTTT. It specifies CASSQQTGETEAFF.

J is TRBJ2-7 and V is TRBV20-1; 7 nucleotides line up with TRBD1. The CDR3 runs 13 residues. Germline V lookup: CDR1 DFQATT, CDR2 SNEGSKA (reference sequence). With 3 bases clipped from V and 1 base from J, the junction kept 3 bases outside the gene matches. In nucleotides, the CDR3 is TGCAGTGCTAGCGAGGGGGCTTCCTACGAGCAGTACTTC. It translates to CSASEGASYEQYF.

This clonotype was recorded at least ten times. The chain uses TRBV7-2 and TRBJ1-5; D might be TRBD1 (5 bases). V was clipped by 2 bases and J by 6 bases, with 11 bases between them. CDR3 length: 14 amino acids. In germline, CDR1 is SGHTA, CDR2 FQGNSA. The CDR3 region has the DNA TGTGCCAGCAGCTTATCTGGGGCCGGTCAGCCCCAGCATTTT. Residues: CASSLSGAGQPQHF.

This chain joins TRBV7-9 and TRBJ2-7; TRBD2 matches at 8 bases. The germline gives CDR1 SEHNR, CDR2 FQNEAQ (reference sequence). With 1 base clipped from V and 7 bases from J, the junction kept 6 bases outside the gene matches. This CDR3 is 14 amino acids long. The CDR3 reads CASSLGTSLREQYF. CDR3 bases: TGTGCCAGCAGCTTAGGGACTAGCCTTCGGGAGCAGTACTTC. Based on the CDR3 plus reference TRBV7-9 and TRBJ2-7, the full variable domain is DTGVSQNPRHKITKRGQNVTFRCDPISEHNRLYWYRQTLGQGPEFLTYFQNEAQLEKSRLLSDRFSAERPKGSFSTLEIQRTEQGDSAMYLCASSLGTSLREQYFGPGTRLTVT.

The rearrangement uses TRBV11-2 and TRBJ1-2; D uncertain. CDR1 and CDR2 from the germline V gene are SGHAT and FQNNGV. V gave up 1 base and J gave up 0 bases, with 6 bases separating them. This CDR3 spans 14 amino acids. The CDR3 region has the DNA TGTGCCAGCAGCTTAGGACACCCTAACTATGGCTACACCTTC. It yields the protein CASSLGHPNYGYTF. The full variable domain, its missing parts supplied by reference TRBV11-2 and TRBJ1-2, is EAGVAQSPRYKIIEKRQSVAFWCNPISGHATLYWYQQILGQGPKLLIQFQNNGVVDDSQLPKDRFSAERLKGVDSTLKIQPAKLEDSAVYLCASSLGHPNYGYTFGSGTRLTVV.

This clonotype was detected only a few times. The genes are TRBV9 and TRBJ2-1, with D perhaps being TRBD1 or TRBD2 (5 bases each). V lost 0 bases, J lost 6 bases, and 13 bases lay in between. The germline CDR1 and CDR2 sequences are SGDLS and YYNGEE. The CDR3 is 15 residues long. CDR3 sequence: CASSVAVVRGNEQFF. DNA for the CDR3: TGTGCCAGCAGCGTAGCGGTAGTGAGGGGCAATGAGCAGTTCTTC.

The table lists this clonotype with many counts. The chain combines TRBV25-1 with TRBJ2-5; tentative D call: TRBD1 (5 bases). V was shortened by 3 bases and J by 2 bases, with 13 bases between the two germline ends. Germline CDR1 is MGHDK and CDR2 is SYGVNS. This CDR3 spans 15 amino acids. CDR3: CASSDLGAAQETQYF. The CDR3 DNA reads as TGTGCCAGCAGTGATCTAGGGGCAGCACAAGAGACCCAGTACTTC.

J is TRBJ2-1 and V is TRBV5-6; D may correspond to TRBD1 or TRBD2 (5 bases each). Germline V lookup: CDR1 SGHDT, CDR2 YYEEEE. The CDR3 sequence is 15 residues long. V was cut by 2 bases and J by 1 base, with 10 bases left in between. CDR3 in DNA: TGTGCCAGCAGCTTCTTGGGGGATTCCTACAATGAGCAGTTCTTC. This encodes CASSFLGDSYNEQFF. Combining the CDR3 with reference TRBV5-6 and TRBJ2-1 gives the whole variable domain DAGVTQSPTHLIKTRGQQVTLRCSPKSGHDTVSWYQQALGQGPQFIFQYYEEEERQRGNFPDRFSGHQFPNYSSELNVNALLLGDSALYLCASSFLGDSYNEQFFGPGTRLTVL.